This T cell receptor (beta chain) came from a study of regulatory T cells in long-lasting Graves disease. Indicated time point: newly diagnosed GD, antithyroid drugs for less than 3 months. After RNA was extracted from PBMCs, the TCR library was made from it. This clonotype was detected ten times or more. Germline CDR1 and CDR2: SGHTA and FQGNSA. This CDR3 is 14 amino acids long. Between the trimmed V and J ends, which lost 0 bases and 6 bases, there was a span of 9 bases. Arm-PCR of CDR3 regions with iRepertoire HTBI primers generated TCR beta libraries. TCRdb redid the calling of the multiplex PCR reads with MiXCR, one entry per CDR3 protein. The sample has around 250,000 distinct CDR3 sequences; about 17% are singletons. The data also belong to a second study, concerning T cells in Graves' hyperthyroidism and ophthalmopathy.

The J gene is TRBJ1-5, the V gene TRBV7-2; a weak D match, TRBD1 (5 bases). Source: peripheral blood mononuclear cells (PBMCs), taken at new diagnosis, from a patient treated with antithyroid drugs. The TCR sequence derives from a woman aged 25 to 45 with Graves disease. CDR3: CASSLAGQGQPQHF. In DNA, the CDR3 is TGTGCCAGCAGCTTAGCGGGGCAGGGTCAGCCCCAGCATTTT. Full variable domain (missing parts from reference TRBV7-2 and TRBJ1-5): GAGVSQSPSNKVTEKGKDVELRCDPISGHTALYWYRQSLGQGLEFLIYFQGNSAPDKSGLPSDRFSAERTGGSVSTLTIQRTQQEDSAVYLCASSLAGQGQPQHFGDGTRLSIL.